This TCR beta chain originates from a study of STAT5B mutations in CD4+ large granular lymphocyte leukemia. Broader study findings: Top patient clones used TRBV06 genes more often: 8/27 versus 2/35 in controls.

Turning to this clone: Its antigen is undetermined.

Some clones are missing from TCRdb's copy, which holds only in-frame ones; the method was immunoSEQ multiplex PCR. The sample yields about 32,000 clones, 70% to 80% seen once. V shed 0 bases and J shed 5 bases, with 4 bases lying between them. The germline gives CDR1 ENHRY, CDR2 SYGVKD. CDR3 length: 12 amino acids. This receptor was identified in a human donor in good health. The material sequenced was CD4+ T cells from blood buffy coats. The rearrangement joins TRBV10-3 to TRBJ2-5; D is undetermined. The CDR3 is CAISESRETQYF. The CDR3 region has the DNA TGTGCCATCAGTGAGTCGAGGGAGACCCAGTACTTC.